These 26 T cell receptor beta chains were all obtained from the same sample, sequenced in a study of blood T cell repertoires in COVID-19. Only in-frame clones appear in the TCRdb table, and some are missing; sequencing was by immunoSEQ multiplex PCR. The sample has 250,000 or so clones, roughly 90% seen once. Sequences were obtained from PBMCs or T cells enriched from blood (not recorded which). Receptor source: a man in his forties who had recovered from COVID-19.

This chain joins TRBV13 and TRBJ2-3, with 8 bases that match TRBD2. Germline V gives CDR1 PRHDT, CDR2 FYEKMQ (reference sequence). V trimming: 1 base; J trimming: 5 bases; junction bases outside the gene matches: 14. The CDR3 spans 18 residues. CDR3 DNA: TGTGCCAGCAGCTTAGCTCTCGGGAGGGGTCGGGAAAAAGATACGCAGTATTTT. This translates into CASSLALGRGREKDTQYF. Drawing the rest from reference TRBV13 and TRBJ2-3, the complete variable domain is AAGVIQSPRHLIKEKRETATLKCYPIPRHDTVYWYQQGPGQDPQFLISFYEKMQSDKGSIPDRFSAQQFSDYHSELNMSSLELGDSALYFCASSLALGRGREKDTQYFGPGTRLTVL.

This chain joins TRBV6-5 and TRBJ2-5; 11 positions agree with TRBD2. CDR1 is MNHEY and CDR2 is SVGAGI in the germline V gene. CDR3 length: 14 residues. V trimming: 6 bases; J trimming: 2 bases; junction bases outside the gene matches: 2. This CDR3 reads CASRTSGVQETQYF. DNA for the CDR3: TGTGCCAGCAGGACTAGCGGGGTTCAAGAGACCCAGTACTTC.

The rearrangement joins TRBV7-9 to TRBJ1-2, with D possibly being TRBD1 (5 bases). With 5 bases removed from V and 6 bases from J, the gap between germline ends came to 22 bases. The CDR3 sequence is 16 residues long. Germline values: CDR1 SEHNR, CDR2 FQNEAQ (reference sequence). The DNA for the CDR3 is TGTGCCAGCAGCCCAACGGTTGGGGGGTTGGGAGATGGCTACACCTTC. Protein: CASSPTVGGLGDGYTF.

This chain links TRBV6-5 with TRBJ1-1, with D possibly being TRBD1 (5 bases). This CDR3 region has 14 residues. V was clipped by 2 bases and J by 1 base, with 8 bases between them. CDR1 is MNHEY, CDR2 SVGAGI, per germline. The CDR3 loop reads CASSYRTGNTEAFF. In DNA, the CDR3 is TGTGCCAGCAGTTACCGAACAGGGAACACTGAAGCTTTCTTT.

This clone was observed a single time. The chain uses TRBV6-1 and TRBJ1-5, with 8 bases aligning to TRBD1. This CDR3 contains 16 residues. Germline V lookup: CDR1 MNHNS, CDR2 SASEGT. V was clipped by 2 bases and J by 2 bases; unmatched bases: 5. The CDR3 here is CASSETTGVGNQPQHF. CDR3 nucleotides: TGTGCCAGCAGTGAAACGACAGGGGTAGGCAATCAGCCCCAGCATTTT.

This chain joins TRBV21-1 and TRBJ1-3; TRBD1 is the table's D call and was not checked against the DNA. TRBV21-1 is shown as a pseudogene. CDR3 length: 15 amino acids. The CDR3 DNA reads as TGTGCCAGCAGCTCCCACAGGGCCGCTGGAAACACCATATATTTT. Protein: CASSSHRAAGNTIYF.

The rearrangement links TRBV13 to TRBJ1-2; 9 bases align to TRBD1. The germline gives CDR1 PRHDT, CDR2 FYEKMQ (reference sequence). Trimming at V came to 10 bases and at J to 0 bases, leaving 9 bases not matched to a gene. This CDR3 contains 15 residues. The CDR3: CATTGGDVPNYGYTF. The DNA of the CDR3 is TGTGCCACCACAGGGGGCGATGTGCCTAACTATGGCTACACCTTC.

The rearrangement links TRBV7-3 to TRBJ2-1; no definite D call. This CDR3 comprises 14 residues. Deletions cut 2 bases from V and 5 bases from J, with 10 bases between. Germline-derived CDR1 and CDR2 are SGHTA and FQGTGA. CDR3 protein: CASSLSGQNNEQFF. CDR3 DNA: TGTGCCAGCAGCTTATCTGGCCAAAACAATGAGCAGTTCTTC. Together with reference TRBV7-3 and TRBJ2-1, the CDR3 gives the full variable domain: GAGVSQTPSNKVTEKGKYVELRCDPISGHTALYWYRQSLGQGPEFLIYFQGTGAADDSGLPNDRFFAVRPEGSVSTLKIQRTERGDSAVYLCASSLSGQNNEQFFGPGTRLTVL.

The V call is TRBV5-6, the J call TRBJ1-1, with 8 bases matching TRBD1. Looked up from germline, CDR1 is SGHDT and CDR2 is YYEEEE. The V and J ends lost 1 base and 0 bases, in that order; junction bases with no gene match: 2. The CDR3 has 15 residues. The CDR3 DNA is TGTGCCAGCAGCTTGTACAGGGGGATGAACACTGAAGCTTTCTTT. As protein: CASSLYRGMNTEAFF. Full variable domain (outside the CDR3, taken from reference TRBV5-6 and TRBJ1-1): DAGVTQSPTHLIKTRGQQVTLRCSPKSGHDTVSWYQQALGQGPQFIFQYYEEEERQRGNFPDRFSGHQFPNYSSELNVNALLLGDSALYLCASSLYRGMNTEAFFGQGTRLTVV.

CDR3 amino acids: CASIVNQPQHF. For the CDR3, the DNA is TGTGCCAGCATAGTTAATCAGCCCCAGCATTTT. The chain is built from TRBV6-4 and TRBJ1-5; D is ambiguous. V was shortened by 7 bases and J by 4 bases, with 5 bases between the two germline ends. The CDR3 is made up of 11 amino acids. Germline CDR1 is MRHNA and CDR2 is SNTAGT.

This clone showed up just once. The chain couples TRBV30 to TRBJ2-7; TRBD2 matches 7 bases. The CDR3 covers 15 residues. J gave up 0 bases and V 3 bases, and 8 bases lay outside the gene matches. Germline values: CDR1 GTSNPN, CDR2 SVGIG (reference sequence). The CDR3 region is CAWRELASRSYEQYF. DNA for the CDR3: TGTGCCTGGAGGGAACTAGCGTCGCGCTCCTACGAGCAGTACTTC.

The chain links TRBV30 to TRBJ2-2; D gene ambiguous. Germline CDR1 reads GTSNPN; CDR2 reads SVGIG (reference sequence). This CDR3 comprises 14 residues. Trimming cost V 4 bases and J 1 base, with 10 bases left between them. The CDR3 coding sequence is TGTGCCTGGAATCTTCAGGTGAACACCGGGGAGCTGTTTTTT. It encodes CAWNLQVNTGELFF. The variable domain in full, completed from reference TRBV30 and TRBJ2-2, reads SQTIHQWPATLVQPVGSPLSLECTVEGTSNPNLYWYRQAAGRGLQLLFYSVGIGQISSEVPQNLSASRPQDRQFILSSKKLLLSDSGFYLCAWNLQVNTGELFFGEGSRLTVL.

The chain has TRBV5-4 and TRBJ2-7, with 11 positions matching TRBD2. Trimming at V came to 4 bases and at J to 0 bases, leaving 9 bases not matched to a gene. The V gene's germline CDR1 is SGHNT and CDR2 YYREEE (reference sequence). This CDR3 is 17 amino acids long. Written as DNA, the CDR3 is TGTGCCAGCAGCCCCAGTACTAGCGGGGGTAGCTCCTACGAGCAGTACTTC. Translating gives CASSPSTSGGSSYEQYF.

This clone has only one observation. V and J are TRBV25-1 and TRBJ2-3, with D possibly being TRBD2 (5 bases). The germline CDR1 and CDR2 sequences are MGHDK and SYGVNS. The V and J ends lost 1 base and 5 bases respectively, with 13 bases between them. The CDR3 length is 15 residues. The CDR3 here is CASSEWESSVDTQYF. Here the CDR3 DNA reads TGTGCCAGCAGTGAATGGGAGTCCAGTGTAGATACGCAGTATTTT.

A few counts support this clone. The V call is TRBV27, the J call TRBJ1-5; TRBD1 agrees at 8 bases. Losses at the gene ends were 6 bases for V and 0 bases for J; bases not matched to a gene: 7. Per germline, CDR1 MNHEY and CDR2 SMNVEV (reference sequence). The CDR3 sequence is 16 residues long. CDR3 DNA sequence: TGTGCCAGCAGGTCGACAGGGGCCCCTAGCAATCAGCCCCAGCATTTT. Translating it yields CASRSTGAPSNQPQHF.

This chain joins TRBV3-1 (or the pseudogene TRBV3-2) and TRBJ2-7; 11 bases map to TRBD1. CDR1 is LGHDT, CDR2 YNNKEL, per germline (reference sequence). The CDR3 spans 16 residues. V was clipped by 1 base and J by 3 bases; unmatched bases: 5. CDR3 DNA: TGTGCCAGCAGCCAAGGTTCCGGGACAGGGGGCTACGAGCAGTACTTC. Translated, it gives CASSQGSGTGGYEQYF.

The chain couples TRBV4-1 to TRBJ1-4; TRBD1 might be the D (5 bases). This CDR3 has 11 amino acids. From germline, CDR1 is MGHRA and CDR2 YSYEKL. Between the trimmed V and J ends, which lost 5 bases and 13 bases, there was a span of 11 bases. Written as DNA, the CDR3 is TGCGCCAGCAGCGGCAGGGAAGGACTGTTTTTT. Translated, it gives CASSGREGLFF.

The rearrangement uses TRBV10-3 and TRBJ2-5; D might be TRBD1 (5 bases). Trimming cost V 2 bases and J 1 base, with 8 bases left between them. This CDR3 has 14 amino acids. CDR1 and CDR2 (germline): ENHRY, SYGVKD. The CDR3 loop reads CAISEGRAQETQYF. CDR3 DNA: TGTGCCATCAGTGAGGGCAGGGCCCAAGAGACCCAGTACTTC.

The rearrangement uses TRBV7-9 and TRBJ1-1; the D gene is possibly TRBD1 (6 bases). CDR1 and CDR2 from the germline V gene are SEHNR and FQNEAQ (reference sequence). The CDR3 consists of 13 residues. Trimming stripped 7 bases from V and 4 bases from J, with 13 bases between. CDR3 coding DNA: TGTGCCAGCAACGAAATAGGGGGCACTGAAGCTTTCTTT. It translates to CASNEIGGTEAFF.

V is TRBV5-1 and J is TRBJ2-1; 7 nucleotides agree with TRBD2. Germline-derived CDR1 and CDR2 are SGHRS and YFSETQ. The V and J ends lost 4 bases and 9 bases, in that order; junction bases with no gene match: 7. The CDR3 covers 13 residues. CDR3 residues: CASSITSAFEQFF. Written as DNA, the CDR3 is TGCGCCAGCAGCATAACTAGCGCGTTTGAGCAGTTCTTC.

V and J are TRBV20-1 and TRBJ2-1; TRBD2 aligns across 7 bases. Germline V gene lookup returns CDR1 DFQATT and CDR2 SNEGSKA (reference sequence). J was trimmed by 3 bases and V by 3 bases; bases with no gene match: 8. The CDR3 covers 15 residues. The CDR3 nucleotides are TGCAGTGCTAGTCTTTTGTCTAGCGGCTACAATGAGCAGTTCTTC. Translated: CSASLLSSGYNEQFF.

The genes are TRBV15 and TRBJ2-5; 7 bases align to TRBD1. There are 15 residues in the CDR3. CDR1 and CDR2 (germline): LNHNV, YYDKDF (reference sequence). V lost 1 base and J lost 2; bases outside the gene matches: 4. The chain's CDR3 is CATSRGGTAQETQYF. The CDR3 DNA reads TGTGCCACCAGCAGAGGAGGGACAGCTCAAGAGACCCAGTACTTC.

The chain couples TRBV2 to TRBJ2-3; possible D gene TRBD2, 6 bases. The germline V gene has CDR1 SNHLY and CDR2 FYNNEI. The CDR3 contains 13 residues. Deletions cut 6 bases from V and 5 bases from J, with 12 bases between. The CDR3: CASSGPAGDTQYF. The CDR3 nucleotides are TGTGCCAGCAGCGGCCCAGCGGGAGATACGCAGTATTTT.

This clone was counted only a few times. The gene calls are TRBV7-3 and TRBJ1-1; 8 bases align to TRBD1. CDR1 and CDR2 from the germline V gene are SGHTA and FQGTGA. CDR3 length: 14 residues. Trimming removed 6 bases from V and 5 bases from J; junction bases left unmatched: 8. The CDR3 coding sequence is TGTGCCAGCAGGGGGACAGGAGGTGATACTGAAGCTTTCTTT. It yields the protein CASRGTGGDTEAFF.

DNA of the CDR3: TGTGCCAGTAGTAATCCGTGGCGGCGGAACACTGAAGCTTTCTTT. This translates into CASSNPWRRNTEAFF. The chain has TRBV19 and TRBJ1-1; D call uncertain. CDR3 size: 15 residues. CDR1 is LNHDA, CDR2 SQIVND, per germline (reference sequence). V dropped 4 bases and J dropped 1 base, with 13 bases sitting between them. Looking up the rest from reference TRBV19 and TRBJ1-1 gives the full variable domain: DGGITQSPKYLFRKEGQNVTLSCEQNLNHDAMYWYRQDPGQGLRLIYYSQIVNDFQKGDIAEGYSVSREKKESFPLTVTSAQKNPTAFYLCASSNPWRRNTEAFFGQGTRLTVV.

This clone is a singleton in its sample. V usage is TRBV11-3 and J usage is TRBJ2-5; D unresolved. Between the trimmed V and J ends, which lost 0 bases and 1 base, there was a span of 12 bases. CDR1 is SGHNT, CDR2 YENEEA, per germline. The CDR3 has 16 amino acids. The CDR3 spells CASSLERRQPQETQYF. CDR3 DNA sequence: TGTGCCAGCAGCTTAGAACGGCGGCAGCCCCAAGAGACCCAGTACTTC.